This record concerns one T cell receptor beta chain sequence. Its cognate antigen is unknown. The data were taken from a study of blood T cells in healthy people across ages. Overall study results and limits: There was a strong correlation between TCR beta diversity and naive T cell percentage.

Using a J-beta primer mix together with a sample-barcoded 5' primer, a second PCR was run for about 6 to 11 cycles. Tagging of each cDNA molecule was performed by a template-switch adaptor with 12 random nucleotides. The yield of each sample was at least 2.5 million CDR3-containing paired-end reads. TCRdb processed the 5' RACE reads anew with MiXCR; each CDR3 protein has one entry. This table has about a million distinct CDR3 sequences, 51% appearing once. V gave up 6 bases and J gave up 5 bases; unmatched junction bases: 12. The germline V gene encodes CDR1 MNHEY and CDR2 SVGAGI. This CDR3 comprises 15 residues. The study drew donors from healthy Caucasian individuals in Russia aged roughly 6 to 100.

The V gene is TRBV6-5, the J gene TRBJ1-2; 7 positions agree with TRBD1. Material for sequencing was blood. The sequence came from a woman aged 60-75 years in good health. CDR3 in DNA: TGTGCCAGCAGGGGAACAGGGGAAGGTCTATATGGCTACACCTTC. This sequence encodes CASRGTGEGLYGYTF.